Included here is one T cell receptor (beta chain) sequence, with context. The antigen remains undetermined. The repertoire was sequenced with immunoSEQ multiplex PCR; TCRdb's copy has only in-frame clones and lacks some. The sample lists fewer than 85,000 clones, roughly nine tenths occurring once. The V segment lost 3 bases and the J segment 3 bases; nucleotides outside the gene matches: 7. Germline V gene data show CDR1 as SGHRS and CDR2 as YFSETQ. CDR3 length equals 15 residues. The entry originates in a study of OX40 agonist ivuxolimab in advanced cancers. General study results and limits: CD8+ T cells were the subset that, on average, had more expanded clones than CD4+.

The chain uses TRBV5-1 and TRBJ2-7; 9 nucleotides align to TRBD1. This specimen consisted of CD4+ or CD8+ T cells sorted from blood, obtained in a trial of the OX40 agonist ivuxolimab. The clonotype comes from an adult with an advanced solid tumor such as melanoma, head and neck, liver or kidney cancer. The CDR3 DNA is TGCGCCAGCAGCTCCGGGGACAGGGTCATCTACGAGCAGTACTTC. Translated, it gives CASSSGDRVIYEQYF.